These T cell receptor beta chains were read from a single sample in a study of shared clonotypes between healthy human individuals. The assay was immunoSEQ multiplex PCR, and TCRdb's table has in-frame clones only and misses some. Among 2 million to 2.5 million clones listed, around 93% were seen once. Sequencing was carried out using naive CD4+ T cells from PBMCs. Receptor source: a man younger than 35 in good health. Some clones in this sample may be carry-over from other donors' samples. Each CDR3 is given with its conserved first and last residue. Each record gives: V gene, clone size, J gene, CDR3 protein. Clone size is stated in some rows and not others, as once, few, many or a class when expanded.

TRBV10-1	.	TRBJ2-2	CASNPTDTGELFF
TRBV12-5	.	TRBJ2-2	CASGRTGASPNTGELFF
TRBV19	.	TRBJ2-5	CASSIMREETQYF
TRBV7-3	.	TRBJ2-1	CASSPGRAYNEQFF
TRBV2	.	TRBJ1-1	CASSEVTTVPKAFF
TRBV28	once	TRBJ1-1	CASRAWEGGGSNTEAFF
TRBV2	once	TRBJ2-5	CASSVGTGPQYF
TRBV18	.	TRBJ1-2	CASSPGAPNYGYTF
TRBV5-1	.	TRBJ2-7	CASSQTGDSYEQYF
TRBV19	.	TRBJ1-5	CASSFHTGGRDQPQHF
TRBV28	.	TRBJ2-2	CASSLDTANTGELFF
TRBV19	.	TRBJ2-7	CASSTQGTGLYEQYF
TRBV5-1	.	TRBJ2-7	CASSYEGLAAPYEQYF
TRBV9	.	TRBJ2-7	CASSVGRGSYEQYF
TRBV19	.	TRBJ1-5	CASSLSTENQPQHF
TRBV15	.	TRBJ1-1	CATSRDLILGVGEAFF
TRBV29-1	.	TRBJ2-1	CSAPGGDSSYNEQFF
TRBV28	.	TRBJ2-7	CATLPNSGITYEQYF
TRBV5-1	.	TRBJ2-1	CASSFLRTGYNEQFF
TRBV4-1	.	TRBJ2-3	CASSQKGPPSTSGIIGDTQYF
TRBV11-3	.	TRBJ2-7	CASSFSAYSYEQYF
TRBV14	.	TRBJ2-1	CASSQWVSANEQFF
TRBV7-2	.	TRBJ2-7	CASSRGPITYEQYF
TRBV6-6	.	TRBJ2-2	CASSPNRGPLGGELFF
TRBV7-8	.	TRBJ1-2	CASSTGQPYGYTF
TRBV5-6	.	TRBJ2-3	CASSRGLVVTDTQYF